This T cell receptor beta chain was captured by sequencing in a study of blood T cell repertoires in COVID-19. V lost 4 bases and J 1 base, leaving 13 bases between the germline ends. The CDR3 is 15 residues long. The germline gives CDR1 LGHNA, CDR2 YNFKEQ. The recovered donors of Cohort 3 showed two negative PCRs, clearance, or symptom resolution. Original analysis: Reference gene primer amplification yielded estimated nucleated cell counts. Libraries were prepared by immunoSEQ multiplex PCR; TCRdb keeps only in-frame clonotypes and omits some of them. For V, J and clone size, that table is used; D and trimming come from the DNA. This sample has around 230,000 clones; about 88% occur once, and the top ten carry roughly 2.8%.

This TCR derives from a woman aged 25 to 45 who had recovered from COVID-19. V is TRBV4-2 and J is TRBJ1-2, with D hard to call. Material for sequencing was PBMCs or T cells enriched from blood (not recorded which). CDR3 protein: CASSLQPGNNYGYTF. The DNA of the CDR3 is TGTGCCAGCAGCCTTCAACCAGGAAATAACTATGGCTACACCTTC.